This T cell receptor beta chain was identified in a study of cytomegalovirus exposure and HLA in healthy donors. Notes on the study in general: TCR beta chains numbering more than 150 were designated cytomegalovirus-associated. In a later analysis, most CMV-associated TCR beta chains appeared HLA-restricted. Later, an analysis found that common viral pathogens appeared to be linked with several of the most significant clusters.

The PCR had 60 Vbeta and 13 Jbeta primers. How the authors handled the data: It was a later analysis that counted roughly 80 million unique TCR beta chains, of which around 11 million were shared. The method was immunoSEQ multiplex PCR; TCRdb's version includes in-frame clones alone and lacks a portion of them. The DNA gave D and trimming, while V, J and clone size come from that table. The repertoire includes 99,000 or so clones, 75% to 85% of them detected once, and around 2.1% sits in the top ten. To note about this clone: Its antigen is unknown.

Germline CDR1 is SEHNR and CDR2 is FQNEAQ (reference sequence). With V trimmed by 3 bases and J by 14 bases, 2 bases remained unmatched. The CDR3 extends over 11 amino acids. Material for sequencing was PBMCs. This chain links TRBV7-9 with TRBJ2-5; 11 bases map to TRBD1. The receptor was isolated from a man aged 25-45 years in good health and CMV-seronegative. DNA for the CDR3: TGTGCCAGCAGCTTGGACAGGGGGCCATACTTC. Translating it yields CASSLDRGPYF.